Below, 31 T cell receptor beta chains from the same sample are listed, as sequenced in a study of patients with pleural tuberculosis. TCRdb used MiXCR to reprocess the reads, holding one entry per CDR3 protein. In the table there are 45,000 to 55,000 distinct CDR3 sequences, approximately 7.5% of which are singletons. Receptors originate from a human donor with pleural tuberculosis.

Ten or more counts support this clonotype. The genes are TRBV19 and TRBJ1-1; unclear D gene. The germline V gene has CDR1 LNHDA and CDR2 SQIVND (reference sequence). CDR3 size: 13 residues. V dropped 3 bases and J dropped 4 bases, with 9 bases sitting between them. The CDR3 DNA is TGTGCCAGTAGTATTCTTCTTACCACTGAAGCTTTCTTT. It specifies CASSILLTTEAFF.

As to this clonotype: A read error is possible here, since a much larger clone lies one base away. This chain connects TRBV20-1 to TRBJ2-5; tentatively, D is TRBD1 (6 bases). Germline values: CDR1 DFQATT, CDR2 SNEGSKA (reference sequence). This CDR3 region has 15 residues. V lost 3 bases and J 7 bases, leaving 21 bases between the germline ends. CDR3 DNA sequence: TGCAGTGCTAGTAGTACTTCAGGGGCAGCAGGGACCCAGTACTTC. This gives the protein CSASSTSGAAGTQYF.

This clonotype showed up many times. V is TRBV19 and J is TRBJ1-5; D perhaps matches TRBD1 (6 bases). This CDR3 is 14 amino acids long. The V gene's germline CDR1 is LNHDA and CDR2 SQIVND (reference sequence). V was clipped by 1 base and J by 5 bases, with 9 bases between them. The DNA for the CDR3 is TGTGCCAGTAGTATAGGACAGGTCTATCAGCCCCAGCATTTT. Amino acids: CASSIGQVYQPQHF.

This clonotype has a handful of counts. V usage is TRBV29-1 and J usage is TRBJ1-3; 8 bases agree with TRBD1. This CDR3 spans 13 amino acids. Looked up from germline, CDR1 is SQVTM and CDR2 is ANQGSEA. The ends lost 4 bases at V and 8 bases at J; junction bases unmatched: 7. CDR3 in amino acids: CSVGQGPLDTIYF. In DNA form, the CDR3 reads TGCAGCGTTGGACAGGGGCCCCTTGACACCATATATTTT.

This clonotype was observed many times. The chain joins TRBV2 to TRBJ1-2, with 7 bases aligning to TRBD1. Germline CDR1 SNHLY, CDR2 FYNNEI. The V and J ends lost 4 bases and 12 bases, in that order; junction bases with no gene match: 8. The CDR3 runs 12 residues. The CDR3 DNA is TGTGCCAGCAGTGCCTCGGACAGGTGGAACACCTTC. Its protein is CASSASDRWNTF.

This clonotype was detected only a few times. The chain employs TRBV19 and TRBJ2-2; D unclear. The CDR3 sequence is 12 residues long. V shed 4 bases and J shed 5 bases, with 5 bases lying between them. The germline CDR1 and CDR2 sequences are LNHDA and SQIVND (reference sequence). The CDR3 loop is CASSSFTGELFF. CDR3 coding DNA: TGTGCCAGTAGTAGCTTTACCGGGGAGCTGTTTTTT.

This clonotype was found many times. The chain links TRBV13 to TRBJ2-1; TRBD1 agrees at 10 bases. CDR3 length equals 14 residues. CDR1 is PRHDT, CDR2 FYEKMQ, per germline (reference sequence). V gave up 3 bases and J gave up 4 bases; unmatched junction bases: 0. The chain's CDR3 is CASSLGQGYNEQFF. CDR3 bases: TGTGCCAGCAGCTTGGGACAGGGGTACAATGAGCAGTTCTTC.

This clonotype has just a few counts. This rearrangement joins TRBV19 to TRBJ1-3; possibly TRBD1 for D (6 bases). Germline CDR1 reads LNHDA; CDR2 reads SQIVND (reference sequence). Trimming removed 7 bases at V and 0 bases at J, with 10 bases between. The CDR3 totals 14 residues. CDR3 loop: CASIPTGSGNTIYF. CDR3 in DNA: TGTGCCAGTATCCCGACAGGCTCTGGAAACACCATATATTTT.

This clonotype was seen many times. The chain recombines TRBV6-2 or TRBV6-3 with TRBJ2-7; 7 bases fit TRBD2. The germline V gene has CDR1 MNHEY and CDR2 SVGEGT. The CDR3 loop spans 15 amino acids. V shed 0 bases, J shed 5 bases, and the junction held 7 bases outside the gene matches. The DNA of the CDR3 is TGTGCCAGCAGTTACTCGTGGGAGGGCGTAAACGAGCAGTACTTC. Its translation: CASSYSWEGVNEQYF.

This clonotype was recorded at least ten times. J is TRBJ2-2 and V is TRBV4-1; 9 nucleotides align to TRBD1. The germline gives CDR1 MGHRA, CDR2 YSYEKL. This CDR3 region has 11 residues. In DNA, the CDR3 is TGCGGGACAGGGGTCTCCGGGGAGCTGTTTTTT. Translating gives CGTGVSGELFF.

This clonotype showed up just a few times. The chain couples TRBV29-1 to TRBJ2-5; D gene unclear. V lost 3 bases and J 1 base, leaving 12 bases between the germline ends. The CDR3 length is 14 residues. CDR1 SQVTM and CDR2 ANQGSEA come from the germline V gene. The CDR3 loop reads CSVESENGQETQYF. DNA of the CDR3: TGCAGCGTTGAGTCCGAAAACGGCCAAGAGACCCAGTACTTC.

At least ten counts were recorded for this clonotype. V is TRBV4-3 and J is TRBJ1-1; no clear D. This CDR3 is 13 amino acids long. Trimming removed 0 bases at V and 8 bases at J, with 10 bases between. CDR1 LGHNA and CDR2 YSLEER come from the germline V gene. The CDR3 nucleotides read TGCGCCAGCAGCCAAGATGTAAAAACCGAAGCTTTCTTT. Protein sequence: CASSQDVKTEAFF.

This clonotype was recorded many times. The chain combines TRBV20-1 with TRBJ2-3; D uncertain. Germline V CDR1 and CDR2: DFQATT, SNEGSKA (reference sequence). V shed 8 bases and J shed 2 bases, with 17 bases lying between them. This CDR3 has 14 amino acids. The CDR3 here is CSPSSPDNTDTQYF. CDR3 sequence (DNA): TGCAGTCCCTCGTCCCCGGATAACACAGATACGCAGTATTTT.

This clonotype was counted at least ten times. The chain couples TRBV27 to TRBJ2-1; D call uncertain. This CDR3 is 13 amino acids long. Germline V gene lookup returns CDR1 MNHEY and CDR2 SMNVEV (reference sequence). Between the trimmed V and J ends, which lost 1 base and 7 bases, there was a span of 8 bases. CDR3 DNA: TGTGCCAGCAGTTTATATTCTTTGAATGAGCAGTTCTTC. Protein sequence: CASSLYSLNEQFF.

This clonotype turned up a few times. The V and J genes are TRBV12-5 and TRBJ1-4; D is undetermined. Looked up from germline, CDR1 is LGHNT and CDR2 is FRNRAP. The CDR3 runs to 14 residues. Between the trimmed V and J ends, which lost 2 bases and 3 bases, there was a span of 7 bases. The CDR3 nucleotides read TGTGCTAGTGGTTTGTTCGGGTCTAATGAAAAACTGTTTTTT. Translated, it gives CASGLFGSNEKLFF.

There are a few counts of this clonotype. The CDR3 protein is CAISEQEDEQFF. The CDR3 DNA reads as TGTGCCATCAGTGAGCAGGAAGATGAGCAGTTCTTC. This rearrangement joins TRBV10-3 to TRBJ2-1, with D uncertain. The germline V gene has CDR1 ENHRY and CDR2 SYGVKD. This CDR3 has 12 amino acids. V gave up 2 bases and J gave up 8 bases, with 7 bases separating them.

V and J are TRBV6-1 and TRBJ1-3, with TRBD1 identical over 8 bases. CDR3 length equals 15 residues. V trimming: 3 bases; J trimming: 4 bases; junction bases outside the gene matches: 5. The germline gives CDR1 MNHNS, CDR2 SASEGT. The CDR3 DNA sequence: TGTGCCAGCAGTGAGAGGACAGGGCGAGGAAACACCATATATTTT. Amino acids: CASSERTGRGNTIYF.

This clonotype was recorded many times. This chain links TRBV6-2 or TRBV6-3 with TRBJ2-3; D gene unclear. With 8 bases removed from V and 4 bases from J, the gap between germline ends came to 7 bases. Germline-derived CDR1 and CDR2 are MNHEY and SVGEGT. This CDR3 contains 11 residues. Here the CDR3 DNA reads TGTGCCAGCTACGCGCCAGATACGCAGTATTTT. Amino acid sequence: CASYAPDTQYF.

This clonotype was detected many times. The chain carries TRBV2 and TRBJ2-3, with 13 bases lining up with TRBD2. Germline CDR1 is SNHLY and CDR2 is FYNNEI. This CDR3 is built from 15 residues. The ends lost 7 bases at V and 3 bases at J; junction bases unmatched: 4. The DNA for the CDR3 is TGTGCCAGCAAGGGGACTAGCGGGAAGACAGATACGCAGTATTTT. Its protein is CASKGTSGKTDTQYF.

This clonotype was recorded a few times. This chain joins TRBV6-1 and TRBJ2-5; 13 bases align to TRBD2. Trimming took 4 bases from V and 5 from J; bases not matched to a gene: 4. Germline V gene sequence: CDR1 MNHNS, CDR2 SASEGT. The CDR3 sequence is 15 residues long. Here the CDR3 reads CASSGTSGSLETQYF. In nucleotides, the CDR3 is TGTGCCAGCAGTGGGACTAGCGGGAGTCTCGAGACCCAGTACTTC.

This clonotype was counted ten times or more. The rearrangement uses TRBV11-2 and TRBJ1-2; no definite D call. This CDR3 region has 15 residues. Per the germline V gene, CDR1 is SGHAT and CDR2 is FQNNGV. V lost 6 bases to trimming and J lost 0 bases, with 14 bases between them. The CDR3: CASRKGRTSNYGYTF. CDR3 in DNA: TGTGCCAGCAGGAAAGGACGGACTTCTAACTATGGCTACACCTTC.

This clonotype was recorded many times. V is TRBV25-1 and J is TRBJ1-1; 10 bases fit TRBD1. Trimming removed 8 bases from V and 6 bases from J; junction bases left unmatched: 6. The CDR3 runs 13 residues. CDR1 and CDR2 (germline): MGHDK, SYGVNS. The CDR3 bases are TGTGCCAGCGCAGGGACAGGGGACGCTGAAGCTTTCTTT. Its translation: CASAGTGDAEAFF.

Ten or more counts support this clonotype. The chain combines TRBV6-1 with TRBJ1-1; a weak D match, TRBD1 (5 bases). Germline lookup yields CDR1 MNHNS and CDR2 SASEGT. The CDR3 is 13 residues long. V dropped 6 bases and J dropped 5 bases, with 13 bases sitting between them. This chain's CDR3 is CASSLSGMTEAFF. In DNA form, the CDR3 reads TGTGCCAGCAGCCTATCAGGGATGACTGAAGCTTTCTTT.

This clonotype was seen ten or more times. V is TRBV3-1 and J is TRBJ2-1; D is unresolved. CDR3 size: 14 residues. In germline, CDR1 is LGHDT, CDR2 YNNKEL (reference sequence). The germline V and J ends were trimmed by 0 bases and 0 bases, with 3 bases remaining between them. The CDR3 is CASSQEGSYNEQFF. The CDR3 nucleotides read TGTGCCAGCAGCCAAGAAGGCTCCTACAATGAGCAGTTCTTC.

This clonotype showed up just a few times. This sequence joins TRBV29-1 and TRBJ2-3; no reliable D call. The CDR3 covers 15 residues. Germline V gives CDR1 SQVTM, CDR2 ANQGSEA. The CDR3 DNA is TGCACCGTCCGTTCGTTGGATGGAGGCACAGATACGCAGTATTTT. As protein: CTVRSLDGGTDTQYF.

The chain couples TRBV3-1 to TRBJ2-7; D ambiguous. Trimming left V 3 bases short and J 0 bases short, with 6 bases between. The V gene's germline CDR1 is LGHDT and CDR2 YNNKEL (reference sequence). This CDR3 region has 13 residues. This CDR3 reads CASSQGPSYEQYF. In DNA, the CDR3 is TGTGCCAGCAGCCAGGGTCCCTCCTACGAGCAGTACTTC.

This clonotype was seen ten or more times. The V gene is TRBV18, the J gene TRBJ2-3; D is undetermined. This CDR3 is 15 amino acids long. Germline CDR1 reads KGHSH; CDR2 reads LQKENI. Trimming pared 1 base from V and 2 bases from J, leaving 10 bases between. The CDR3 region is CASSPQSLFTDTQYF. DNA of the CDR3: TGTGCCAGCTCACCACAGAGTCTTTTCACAGATACGCAGTATTTT.

This clonotype has at least ten counts. This sequence joins TRBV28 and TRBJ2-3; either TRBD1 or TRBD2 may fit D (5 bases each). Germline V gene data show CDR1 as MDHEN and CDR2 as SYDVKM. This CDR3 contains 15 residues. V lost 6 bases, J lost 2 bases, and 15 bases lay in between. CDR3 DNA: TGTGCCAGCAGGGTTCTCGGGGCGCACACAGATACGCAGTATTTT. Protein: CASRVLGAHTDTQYF.

The table lists this clonotype with a few counts. The chain employs TRBV10-3 and TRBJ2-1, with TRBD2 matching 11 bases. Per germline, CDR1 ENHRY and CDR2 SYGVKD. The CDR3 runs to 16 residues. Germline trimming cut 3 bases from V and 6 bases from J; bases unmatched to any gene: 7. CDR3: CAISDSSGRKVNEQFF. CDR3 nucleotide sequence: TGTGCCATCAGTGATTCTAGCGGGAGGAAGGTCAATGAGCAGTTCTTC.

This clonotype was picked up a small number of times. The chain joins TRBV29-1 to TRBJ2-3, with D uncertain. The CDR3 has 10 amino acids. Looked up from germline, CDR1 is SQVTM and CDR2 is ANQGSEA. V dropped 7 bases and J dropped 6 bases, with 8 bases sitting between them. CDR3 nucleotide sequence: TGCAGCGCCAGGTCGGATACGCAGTATTTT. Its protein is CSARSDTQYF.

The chain combines TRBV29-1 with TRBJ1-1, with unresolved D. Germline CDR1 reads SQVTM; CDR2 reads ANQGSEA. This CDR3 has 13 amino acids. The V gene lost 4 bases and the J gene lost 1 base, with 10 bases spanning the gap. The CDR3 region is CSVVSPGNTEAFF. DNA of the CDR3: TGCAGCGTTGTGAGCCCCGGGAACACTGAAGCTTTCTTT.